The source of this T cell receptor (beta chain) is a study of blood T cell repertoires in COVID-19. Profiled with immunoSEQ multiplex PCR; TCRdb holds only in-frame clones, not every one. Of roughly 250,000 clones in the sample, roughly four fifths were seen once. With V trimmed by 5 bases and J by 2 bases, 4 bases remained unmatched. The CDR3 contains 15 residues. The germline gives CDR1 SEHNR, CDR2 FQNEAQ (reference sequence). The sequenced material came from peripheral blood. The receptor was isolated from a person aged 70 to 85 with COVID-19, enrolled during active disease. The chain links TRBV7-9 to TRBJ2-3, with 10 bases lining up with TRBD2. CDR3 sequence: CASSELAGNTDTQYF. CDR3 in DNA: TGTGCCAGCAGCGAACTAGCGGGGAACACAGATACGCAGTATTTT.